These 11 T cell receptor beta chains share one sample of origin, sequenced in a study of metastatic and nonmetastatic thyroid tumors. Via MiXCR, TCRdb re-called the PCR reads. The table lists tens of thousands of clones, 9.5% to 13% of them singletons. Every patient was untreated before thyroid surgery. The sample consisted of blood. The receptor source for this set is a male donor with papillary thyroid cancer or a benign thyroid nodule (not recorded which). Some clones in this sample may be carry-over from other donors' samples.

This clone was seen ten or more times. A much bigger clone sits one base away, suggesting this may be a read error. The chain employs TRBV12-3 or TRBV12-4 and TRBJ1-2; D unclear. There are 13 residues in the CDR3. CDR3: CASSNPESYGHTF. The CDR3 nucleotides are TGTGCCAGCAGCAATCCAGAGAGTTATGGCCACACCTTC.

Concerning this clone: A read error may account for a junction end that differs from germline. The V call is TRBV10-3, the J call TRBJ1-6; TRBD1 matches at 7 bases. CDR1 is ENHRY and CDR2 is SYGVKD in the germline V gene. This CDR3 is 14 amino acids long. The CDR3 coding sequence is TGTGCCATCAGTGAAGGGGGCGGACCTTCAGCCCTCCACTTT. This codes for CAISEGGGPSALHF.

For this clone: At one end, the junction sequence differs from germline, possibly due to a read error. The same CDR3 arises from other DNA sequences in this sample as well. The chain has TRBV28 and TRBJ2-1, with 8 bases fitting TRBD1. Germline V CDR1 and CDR2: MDHEN, SYDVKM. This CDR3 has 16 residues. CDR3 in DNA: TGTGCCAGCAGGCCAGGGGGCCCAGGAGGGTACAACGAGCAGTTCTTC. This sequence encodes CASRPGGPGGYNEQFF.

This chain connects TRBV6-6 to TRBJ2-7; possibly TRBD2 for D (6 bases). The CDR3 contains 15 residues. V lost 0 bases and J lost 0, with 9 bases in between. The germline V gene encodes CDR1 MNHNY and CDR2 SVGAGI (reference sequence). This chain's CDR3 is CASSYSRDVSYEQYF. CDR3 bases: TGTGCCAGCAGTTACTCGCGGGACGTCTCCTACGAGCAGTACTTC.

At least ten counts were recorded for this clone. The gene calls are TRBV12-3 or TRBV12-4 and TRBJ1-5; D is possibly TRBD1 (6 bases). V was trimmed by 6 bases and J by 3 bases, leaving 12 bases between them. This CDR3 comprises 14 residues. CDR3 DNA sequence: TGTGCCAGCAGGGAAGGACAGTACAATCAGCCCCAGCATTTT. Its protein product is CASREGQYNQPQHF.

This clone was observed a handful of times. The V gene is TRBV3-1, the J gene TRBJ2-1; 13 bases are shared with TRBD2. CDR3 length equals 15 residues. Germline V gives CDR1 LGHDT, CDR2 YNNKEL (reference sequence). Unmatched junction bases numbered 1, after V lost 2 bases and J lost 6 bases. For the CDR3, the DNA is TGTGCCAGCAGCCAACGGACTAGCGGGAGCAATGAGCAGTTCTTC. It specifies CASSQRTSGSNEQFF.

V usage is TRBV28 and J usage is TRBJ1-2; unclear D gene. V was cut by 3 bases and J by 1 base, with 6 bases left in between. The CDR3 totals 13 residues. Germline CDR1 MDHEN, CDR2 SYDVKM. In DNA, the CDR3 is TGTGCCAGCAGTTTGGTTCATAACTATGGCTACACCTTC. Its translation: CASSLVHNYGYTF.

This clone was observed at least ten times. The chain employs TRBV27 and TRBJ2-2; 10 bases align to TRBD2. Germline V gives CDR1 MNHEY, CDR2 SMNVEV (reference sequence). V shed 3 bases and J 0 bases; nucleotides not matched to a gene: 4. The length of the CDR3 is 17 residues. CDR3 sequence reads: CASSFRGLAANTGELFF. The CDR3 bases are TGTGCCAGCAGTTTCCGAGGACTAGCGGCGAACACCGGGGAGCTGTTTTTT.

This clone has a count of ten or more. V and J are TRBV11-2 and TRBJ2-2; 8 positions match TRBD2. CDR1 is SGHAT and CDR2 is FQNNGV in the germline V gene. This CDR3 spans 17 amino acids. With 0 bases clipped from V and 8 bases from J, the junction kept 11 bases outside the gene matches. In DNA, the CDR3 is TGTGCCAGCAGCTTAGACCCTGGCGGGAGGTACCTAGGGGAGCTGTTTTTT. Translated: CASSLDPGGRYLGELFF.

This clone was found many times. This rearrangement joins TRBV28 to TRBJ1-6; D may be TRBD1 (5 bases). V lost 1 base and J lost 5, with 9 bases in between. This CDR3 is built from 15 residues. In germline, CDR1 is MDHEN, CDR2 SYDVKM. The CDR3 DNA sequence: TGTGCCAGCAGTTTATTACAGGCAAATAATTCACCCCTCCACTTT. Its protein is CASSLLQANNSPLHF.

V usage is TRBV20-1 and J usage is TRBJ2-3; a weak D match, TRBD2 (6 bases). Trimming took 1 base from V and 0 from J, leaving 14 bases between them. The CDR3 sequence is 16 residues long. Germline V gene data show CDR1 as DFQATT and CDR2 as SNEGSKA (reference sequence). The chain's CDR3 is CSARGERATSTDTQYF. As DNA, the CDR3 is TGCAGTGCTAGAGGGGAGCGGGCCACTAGCACAGATACGCAGTATTTT.